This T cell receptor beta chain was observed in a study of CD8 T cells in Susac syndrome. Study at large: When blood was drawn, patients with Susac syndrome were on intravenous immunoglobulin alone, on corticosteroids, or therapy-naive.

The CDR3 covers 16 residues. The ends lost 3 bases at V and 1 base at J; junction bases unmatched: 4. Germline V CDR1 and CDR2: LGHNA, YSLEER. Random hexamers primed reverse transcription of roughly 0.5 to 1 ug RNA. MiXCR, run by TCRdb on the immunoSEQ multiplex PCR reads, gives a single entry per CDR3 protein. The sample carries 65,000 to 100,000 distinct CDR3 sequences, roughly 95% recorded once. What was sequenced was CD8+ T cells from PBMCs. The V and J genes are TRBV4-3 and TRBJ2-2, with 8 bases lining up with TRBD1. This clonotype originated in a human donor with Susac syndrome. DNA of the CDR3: TGCGCCAGCAGCCAGGACGGGACAGGGAACACCGGGGAGCTGTTTTTT. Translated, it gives CASSQDGTGNTGELFF.